The clone carrying this TCR beta chain has a handful of counts. Its antigen remains unidentified. Time point defined: patch test 3, about 24 weeks after DPC sensitization. Specified treatment: therapeutic diphenylcyclopropenone sensitization with weekly scalp DPC. Each patch-test visit's blood sample preceded patch application. Unfractionated whole blood yielded total RNA. The sample is drawn from a study of human T cells and chemical hapten exposure. Study-wide context: Patients' scalps got diphenylcyclopropenone weekly throughout the approximately 25-week study.

A single record per CDR3 protein comes from TCRdb applying MiXCR to the RACE reads. Counted here are 95,000 to 150,000 distinct CDR3 sequences, approximately 10% occurring once; the ten biggest clones make up under 2.5%. General study findings and limits: Donors had alopecia, so their immune response may differ from healthy people's.

The source is a woman in her 50s with alopecia areata. Some clones in this sample may be carry-over from other donors' samples. The sequenced sample was whole blood, obtained in connection with sensitization to the hapten diphenylcyclopropenone (DPC).

The chain's CDR3 is CASSLATSGSMYEQYF. Written as DNA, the CDR3 is TGTGCCAGCAGCTTAGCCACTAGCGGGAGTATGTACGAGCAGTACTTC. J is TRBJ2-7 and V is TRBV7-2; 11 positions match TRBD2. This CDR3 has 16 amino acids. Germline V gene sequence: CDR1 SGHTA, CDR2 FQGNSA. V gave up 0 bases and J gave up 4 bases; unmatched junction bases: 5.